The clone carrying this T cell receptor (beta chain) was counted only a few times. Antigen unknown. Since all of the isolated RNA was reverse transcribed, expressed TCRB transcripts were what got sequenced. Profiling relied on immunoSEQ multiplex PCR, and the TCRdb table lists in-frame clones only, not all of them. Counted here are approximately 600,000 clones, under 15% occurring once; the ten biggest clones make up more than 0.095%. Germline CDR1 is LGHNA and CDR2 is YSLEER. The CDR3 loop spans 13 amino acids. V gave up 3 bases and J gave up 9 bases, with 12 bases separating them. Only one heparinised blood draw was taken per donor, and its volume averaged around 110 mL. CD4+ naive, central memory, regulatory and stem cell-like memory subsets were isolated by sorting on CD45RO/CCR7/CD25/CD127/CD95/CD27. The data are from a study of beta chain features in type 1 diabetes. In the study overall: Sorted cell examination encompassed roughly 110,000,000 cells across all samples. General observations from the study: There was a moderate but significant shortening of TCRB CDR3s in all four CD4+ subsets of Type 1 diabetes patients.

The chain recombines TRBV4-3 with TRBJ2-1; D remains unclear. The sequencing sample was made of naive CD4+ T cells from blood. The TCR originated in a man younger than 45 with type 1 diabetes. CDR3 in DNA: TGCGCCAGCAGCCAGTCCCAGGACCGTGAGCAGTTCTTC. Protein sequence: CASSQSQDREQFF.